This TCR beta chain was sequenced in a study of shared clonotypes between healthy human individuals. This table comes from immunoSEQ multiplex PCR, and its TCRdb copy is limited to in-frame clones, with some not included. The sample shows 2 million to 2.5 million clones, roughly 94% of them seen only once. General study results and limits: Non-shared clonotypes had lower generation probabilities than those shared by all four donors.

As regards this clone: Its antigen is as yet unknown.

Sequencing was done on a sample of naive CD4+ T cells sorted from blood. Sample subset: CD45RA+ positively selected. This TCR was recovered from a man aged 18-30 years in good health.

CDR3 in DNA: TGTGCCAGCAGCTTATTCCCTCCGGCAGGGGCCAATGAGCAGTTCTTC. This sequence encodes CASSLFPPAGANEQFF. J is TRBJ2-1 and V is TRBV7-9, with D possibly matching TRBD1 (6 bases). Germline assignment: CDR1 SEHNR and CDR2 FQNEAQ (reference sequence). This CDR3 region has 16 residues. The V and J ends lost 2 bases and 6 bases respectively, with 17 bases between them.